This T cell receptor beta chain derives from a study of blood T cell repertoires in COVID-19 (dated by TCRdb to 2020 to 2022). Context from the whole study: Samples covering the acute and convalescent phases of COVID-19 were provided by collaborators in the United States, Italy and Spain. A freely available public database, intended as a resource for researchers studying the immune response to SARS-CoV-2, is where the repertoires were released. A de-identified subject ID, COVID-19 status, age in years and sex were almost always included in the sample metadata. HLA class I and class II types, where available, came from metadata supplied by the sample provider rather than from assay-based typing. The prospective study material was composed of cDNA or gDNA derived from T cells, B-cell-depleted T cells, or PBMCs. Deeply sampled blood TCRbeta repertoires from subjects exposed to, actively infected with, or recovered from COVID-19 were included in the dataset. The samples were drawn from two sources: the first 160 participants of the ongoing ImmuneRACE study, and over 1,000 subjects contributed by 6 global collaborators.

TCRbeta CDR3 regions were amplified from genomic DNA using the immunoSEQ Assay, a bias-controlled multiplex PCR. On the study's bioinformatics: The number of nucleated cells in each sample was estimated by amplification of reference gene primers within the assay. Sequence reads were collapsed and filtered to measure the absolute abundance of every unique TCRbeta CDR3 rearrangement. For each sample, productive Simpson clonality was calculated as the square root of Simpson's diversity index over productive rearrangements. The source is immuneACCESS, and TCRdb retained only in-frame sequences with V and J called. Part of the clones is not carried over; for the studies checked, unresolved V genes explain less than half of this, and the remainder is unexplained. Clone size and V and J calls were adopted from that table, with D and trimming inferred from the DNA. In this sample the table shows fewer than 350,000 clones, about 91% of which occur a single time. Over 8% of the sample is in the top ten clones.

Taken from the germline V gene, the CDR1 and CDR2 loops are MGHDK and SYGVNS. The CDR3 spans 14 residues, from the cysteine through the phenylalanine. This entry keeps only the CDR3 DNA: 42 bases, framed from base 1. Here V drops 1 base and J drops 7 bases, and the junction holds 6 bases not matched to any gene. What the research found in general, with its limitations: How much clinical and demographic metadata was included differed by source and by participant, and the metadata was provided uncurated.

Participants in the prospective study were aged roughly 18 to 100 years, lived in about two dozen United States geographic areas, and enrolled through a virtual design. In the prospective study, participants were assigned to cohorts based on the clinical history participants reported in a screening survey and a study questionnaire. Recovered participants in ImmuneRACE Cohort 3 were defined as having two consecutive negative NP/OP PCR tests, clearance from a healthcare professional, or resolution of symptoms. In the prospective study, mobile phlebotomists collected whole blood, serum and a nasopharyngeal or oropharyngeal swab from each participant. Over a roughly two-month period, participants in the prospective study had the option of providing additional blood draws and questionnaires. Blood samples from the prospective study were shipped frozen or at room temperature prior to DNA extraction.

A remark on this clone: Its cognate antigen has yet to be identified. No much larger clone exists at a distance of one base, and base qualities are not known.

The material sequenced was PBMCs or T cells enriched from blood (not recorded which). The TCR was taken from a woman in her 40s who had recovered from COVID-19. This chain joins TRBV25-1 to TRBJ1-2; 7 central nucleotides agree with TRBD1. The base sequence is TGTGCCAGCAGTGAATTTGACAGGGTGGCTGGCTACACCTTC. Its protein is CASSEFDRVAGYTF.